Below are 20 T cell receptor beta chains sequenced from a single sample in a study of T cells expressing NK-cell markers. Reprocessing the 5' RACE reads, TCRdb reports a single entry for every CDR3 protein and omits DNA. This listing includes 400,000 or so distinct CDR3 sequences. Source material: blood T cells: a sorted CD56 or NKG2C T cell subset, CD4+ or CD8+ T cells, or bulk PBMC T cells (not recorded which). These TCRs come from a woman aged 50 to 65 in good health.

The rearrangement links TRBV10-1 to TRBJ2-3; TCRdb gives TRBD1 as the D gene, but with no DNA this cannot be confirmed. This CDR3 has 16 amino acids. The germline V gene encodes CDR1 WNHNN and CDR2 SYGVQD (reference sequence). CDR3 in amino acids: CASSDPKDSYTDTQYF.

The chain combines TRBV4-2 with TRBJ2-5; TCRdb reports TRBD2, a call that lacks DNA to check it against. Germline lookup yields CDR1 LGHNA and CDR2 YNFKEQ. The CDR3 length is 17 residues. The CDR3 region is CASSRGLAGGKRETQYF.

The chain uses TRBV10-3 and TRBJ1-2. This CDR3 comprises 13 residues. In germline, CDR1 is ENHRY, CDR2 SYGVKD. The CDR3 protein is CAISESKGYGYTF.

The rearrangement joins TRBV5-1 to TRBJ2-1; the D call from TCRdb, TRBD2, cannot be confirmed without DNA. The CDR3 contains 22 residues. Per germline, CDR1 SGHRS and CDR2 YFSETQ. CDR3 amino acids: CASSLVRLAGDRPFLRYNEQFF.

The chain uses TRBV4-1 and TRBJ1-4; no DNA is available, so the TRBD1 call from TCRdb remains unchecked. This CDR3 has 16 amino acids. The germline CDR1 and CDR2 sequences are MGHRA and YSYEKL. The CDR3 protein is CASSGITGTGRRKLFF.

V usage is TRBV9 and J usage is TRBJ2-1; as DNA is missing, the TRBD1 call by TCRdb cannot be tested. Germline-derived CDR1 and CDR2 are SGDLS and YYNGEE. The CDR3 covers 15 residues. CDR3 protein: CASSAATGKGDEQFF.

V usage is TRBV7-6 and J usage is TRBJ2-1; TCRdb proposes TRBD2, but this gene call is untestable without DNA. CDR3 size: 17 residues. Looked up from germline, CDR1 is SGHVS and CDR2 is FNYEAQ. The CDR3 reads CASSQRTGLDSYNEQFF.

V is TRBV7-9 and J is TRBJ2-1; TCRdb lists TRBD2, though no DNA is available to test this call. The CDR3 spans 15 residues. Germline lookup yields CDR1 SEHNR and CDR2 FQNEAQ (reference sequence). This CDR3 reads CASSLDTAGDNEQFF.

The rearrangement uses TRBV5-4 and TRBJ2-1; TCRdb's D gene call, TRBD2, goes unchecked for lack of DNA. This CDR3 spans 19 amino acids. Germline lookup yields CDR1 SGHNT and CDR2 YYREEE (reference sequence). CDR3 amino acids: CASSLSSLAGGNSYNEQFF.

J is TRBJ1-1 and V is TRBV12-3 or TRBV12-4. CDR3 length: 13 residues. The CDR3 protein is CASRIPERTQAFF.

The rearrangement uses TRBV24-1 and TRBJ1-1; the D call of TRBD1 rests on TCRdb alone, since no DNA is present to check it. CDR1 is KGHDR, CDR2 SFDVKD, per germline. The CDR3 contains 15 residues. CDR3 region: CATSVTRDGDTEAFF.

The chain recombines TRBV20-1 with TRBJ1-5; without DNA, the TCRdb call of TRBD1 cannot be checked. Germline CDR1 and CDR2: DFQATT and SNEGSKA (reference sequence). This CDR3 region has 15 residues. The CDR3: CSAKFPMEGDQPQHF.

This chain links TRBV3-1 with TRBJ1-2; TCRdb selects TRBD1, and the lack of DNA leaves this call unchecked. The CDR3 totals 14 residues. Germline CDR1 LGHDT, CDR2 YNNKEL (reference sequence). The CDR3 protein is CASSPTVKHYGYTF.

V is TRBV5-4 and J is TRBJ2-3; TCRdb returns TRBD2, unconfirmable since there is no DNA. This CDR3 spans 15 amino acids. CDR1 and CDR2 from the germline V gene are SGHNT and YYREEE (reference sequence). Here the CDR3 reads CATSLAGSHADTQYF.

The chain employs TRBV2 and TRBJ2-1; no DNA is available, so the TRBD1 call from TCRdb remains unchecked. CDR1 is SNHLY, CDR2 FYNNEI, per germline. This CDR3 is built from 13 residues. CDR3 sequence: CASTLGQYNEQFF.

The chain carries TRBV7-9 and TRBJ1-1. The germline CDR1 and CDR2 sequences are SEHNR and FQNEAQ (reference sequence). This CDR3 region has 13 residues. The CDR3 here is CASSPMARNEAFF.

Considering frequency, this clonotype is medium-sized. V is TRBV5-1 and J is TRBJ2-2; TCRdb's D gene call, TRBD1, goes unchecked for lack of DNA. Germline assignment: CDR1 SGHRS and CDR2 YFSETQ. The CDR3 is made up of 17 amino acids. CDR3 sequence: CASSLDRGIRSTGELFF.

The rearrangement joins TRBV5-6 to TRBJ2-5; lacking DNA, the TRBD2 call made by TCRdb goes unchecked. Germline V CDR1 and CDR2: SGHDT, YYEEEE. This CDR3 has 15 amino acids. This CDR3 is CASSSGLAGIETQYF.

The V call is TRBV12-3 or TRBV12-4, the J call TRBJ2-7; as DNA is missing, the TRBD1 call by TCRdb cannot be tested. The CDR3 is 16 residues long. The CDR3 spells CASSLSAGTGVYEQYF.

The chain combines TRBV20-1 with TRBJ2-7; the D call from TCRdb, TRBD2, cannot be confirmed without DNA. This CDR3 spans 14 amino acids. Per the germline V gene, CDR1 is DFQATT and CDR2 is SNEGSKA (reference sequence). CDR3 in amino acids: CSASHRASPGEQYF.